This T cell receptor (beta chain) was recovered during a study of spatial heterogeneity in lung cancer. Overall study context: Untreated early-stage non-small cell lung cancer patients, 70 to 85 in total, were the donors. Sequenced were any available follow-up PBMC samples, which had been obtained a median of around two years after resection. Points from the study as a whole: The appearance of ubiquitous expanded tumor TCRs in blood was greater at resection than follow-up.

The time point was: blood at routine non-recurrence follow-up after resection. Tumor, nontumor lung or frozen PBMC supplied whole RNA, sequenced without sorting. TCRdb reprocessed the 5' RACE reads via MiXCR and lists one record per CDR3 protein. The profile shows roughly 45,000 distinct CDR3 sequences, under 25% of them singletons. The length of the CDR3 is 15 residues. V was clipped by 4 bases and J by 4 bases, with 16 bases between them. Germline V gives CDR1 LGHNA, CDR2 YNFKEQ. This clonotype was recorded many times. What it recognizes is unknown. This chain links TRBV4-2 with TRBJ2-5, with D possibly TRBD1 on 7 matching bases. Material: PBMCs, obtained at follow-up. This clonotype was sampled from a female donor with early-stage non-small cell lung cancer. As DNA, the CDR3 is TGTGCCAGCAGCCGTCCAGGGGGGCTTTTAGAGACCCAGTACTTC. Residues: CASSRPGGLLETQYF.